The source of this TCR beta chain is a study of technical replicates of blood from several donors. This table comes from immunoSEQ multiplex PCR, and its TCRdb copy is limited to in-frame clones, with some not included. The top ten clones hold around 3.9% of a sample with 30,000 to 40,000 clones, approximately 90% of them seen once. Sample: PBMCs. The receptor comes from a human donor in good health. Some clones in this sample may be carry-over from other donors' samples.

CDR3 in amino acids: CASSLEPSGRYPYNEQFF. The DNA of the CDR3 is TGTGCCAGCAGCTTAGAGCCTAGCGGGAGGTATCCCTACAATGAGCAGTTCTTC. The chain has TRBV7-6 and TRBJ2-1; 11 bases are shared with TRBD2. This CDR3 spans 18 amino acids. V dropped 1 base and J dropped 2; count of bases not matched to a gene: 7. Germline CDR1 and CDR2: SGHVS and FNYEAQ.